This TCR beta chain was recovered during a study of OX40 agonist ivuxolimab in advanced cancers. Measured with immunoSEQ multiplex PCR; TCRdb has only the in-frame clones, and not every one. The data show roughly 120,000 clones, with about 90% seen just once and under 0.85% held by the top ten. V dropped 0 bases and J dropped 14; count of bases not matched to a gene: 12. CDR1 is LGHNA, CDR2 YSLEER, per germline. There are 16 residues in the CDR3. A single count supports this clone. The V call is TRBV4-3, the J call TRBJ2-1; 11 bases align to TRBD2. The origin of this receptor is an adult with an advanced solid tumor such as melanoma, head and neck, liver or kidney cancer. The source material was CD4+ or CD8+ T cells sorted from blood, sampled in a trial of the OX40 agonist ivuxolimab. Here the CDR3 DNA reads TGCGCCAGCAGCCAAGATATGGGTAGCGGGAGGGCCTTGAAGTTCTTC. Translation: CASSQDMGSGRALKFF.